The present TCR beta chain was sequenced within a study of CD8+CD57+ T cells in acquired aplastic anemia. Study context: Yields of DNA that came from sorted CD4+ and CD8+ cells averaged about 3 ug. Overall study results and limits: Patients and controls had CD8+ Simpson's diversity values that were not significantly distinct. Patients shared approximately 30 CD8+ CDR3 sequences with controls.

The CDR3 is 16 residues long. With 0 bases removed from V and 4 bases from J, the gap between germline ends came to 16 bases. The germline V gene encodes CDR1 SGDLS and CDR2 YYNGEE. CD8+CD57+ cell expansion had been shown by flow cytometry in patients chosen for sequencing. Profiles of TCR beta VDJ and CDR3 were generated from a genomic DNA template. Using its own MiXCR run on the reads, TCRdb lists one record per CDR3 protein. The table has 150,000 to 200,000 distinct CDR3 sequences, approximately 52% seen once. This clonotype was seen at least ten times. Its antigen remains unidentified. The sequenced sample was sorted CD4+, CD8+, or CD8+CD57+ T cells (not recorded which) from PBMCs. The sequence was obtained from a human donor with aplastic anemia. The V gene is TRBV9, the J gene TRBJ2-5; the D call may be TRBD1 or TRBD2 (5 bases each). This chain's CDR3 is CASSVGGTDLRETQYF. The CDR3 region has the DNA TGTGCCAGCAGCGTAGGGGGGACGGACCTCAGAGAGACCCAGTACTTC. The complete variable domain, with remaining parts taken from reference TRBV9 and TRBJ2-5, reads DSGVTQTPKHLITATGQRVTLRCSPRSGDLSVYWYQQSLDQGLQFLIQYYNGEERAKGNILERFSAQQFPDLHSELNLSSLELGDSALYFCASSVGGTDLRETQYFGPGTRLLVL.